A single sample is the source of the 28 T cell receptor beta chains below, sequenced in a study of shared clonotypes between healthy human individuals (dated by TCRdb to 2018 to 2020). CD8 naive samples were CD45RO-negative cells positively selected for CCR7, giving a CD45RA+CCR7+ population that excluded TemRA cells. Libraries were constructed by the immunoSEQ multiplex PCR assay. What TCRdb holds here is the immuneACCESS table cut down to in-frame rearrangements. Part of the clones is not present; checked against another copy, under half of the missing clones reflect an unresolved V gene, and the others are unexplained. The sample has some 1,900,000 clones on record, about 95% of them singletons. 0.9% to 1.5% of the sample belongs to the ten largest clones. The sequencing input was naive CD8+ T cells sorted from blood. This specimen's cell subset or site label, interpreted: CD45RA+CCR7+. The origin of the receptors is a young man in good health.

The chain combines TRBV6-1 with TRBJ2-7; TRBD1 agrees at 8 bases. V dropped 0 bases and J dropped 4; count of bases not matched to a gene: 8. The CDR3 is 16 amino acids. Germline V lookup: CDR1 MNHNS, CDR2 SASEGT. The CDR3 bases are TGTGCCAGCAGTGAAGCGCTTCGGACAGGGAGATACGAGCAGTACTTC. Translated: CASSEALRTGRYEQYF.

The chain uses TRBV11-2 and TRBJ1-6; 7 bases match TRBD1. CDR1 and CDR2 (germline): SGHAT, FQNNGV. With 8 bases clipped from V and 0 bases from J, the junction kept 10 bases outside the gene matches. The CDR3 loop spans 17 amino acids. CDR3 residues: CASRSGQASSYNSPLHF. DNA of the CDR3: TGTGCCAGCCGAAGCGGACAGGCGAGCTCCTATAATTCACCCCTCCACTTT.

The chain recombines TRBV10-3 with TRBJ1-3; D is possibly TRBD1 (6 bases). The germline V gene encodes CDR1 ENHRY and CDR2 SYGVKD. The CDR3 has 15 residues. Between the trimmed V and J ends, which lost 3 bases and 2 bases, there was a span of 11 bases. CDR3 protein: CAISDGGDTGNTIYF. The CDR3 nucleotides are TGTGCCATCAGTGACGGGGGCGACACTGGAAACACCATATATTTT.

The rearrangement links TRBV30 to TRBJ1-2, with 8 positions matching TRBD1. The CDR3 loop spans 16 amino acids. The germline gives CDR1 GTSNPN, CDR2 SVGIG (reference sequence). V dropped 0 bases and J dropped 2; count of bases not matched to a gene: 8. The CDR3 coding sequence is TGTGCCTGGAGTGTCCCAGGGGGCGCGCAGAACTATGGCTACACCTTC. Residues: CAWSVPGGAQNYGYTF.

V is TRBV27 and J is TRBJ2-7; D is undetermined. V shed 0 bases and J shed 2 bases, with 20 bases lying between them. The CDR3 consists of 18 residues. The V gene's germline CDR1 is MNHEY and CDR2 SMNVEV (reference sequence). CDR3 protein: CASSLSNKGLPDAYEQYF. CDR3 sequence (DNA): TGTGCCAGCAGTTTATCTAACAAAGGGTTACCCGACGCCTACGAGCAGTACTTC.

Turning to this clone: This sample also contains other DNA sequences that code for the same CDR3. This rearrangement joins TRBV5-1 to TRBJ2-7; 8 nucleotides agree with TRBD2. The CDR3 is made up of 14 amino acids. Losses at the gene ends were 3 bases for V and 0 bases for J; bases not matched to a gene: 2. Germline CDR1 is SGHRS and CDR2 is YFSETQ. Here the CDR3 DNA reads TGCGCCAGCAGCTCTGCGGGGGGCTCCTACGAGCAGTACTTC. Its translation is CASSSAGGSYEQYF. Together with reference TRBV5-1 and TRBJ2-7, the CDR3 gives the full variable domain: KAGVTQTPRYLIKTRGQQVTLSCSPISGHRSVSWYQQTPGQGLQFLFEYFSETQRNKGNFPGRFSGRQFSNSRSEMNVSTLELGDSALYLCASSSAGGSYEQYFGPGTRLTVT.

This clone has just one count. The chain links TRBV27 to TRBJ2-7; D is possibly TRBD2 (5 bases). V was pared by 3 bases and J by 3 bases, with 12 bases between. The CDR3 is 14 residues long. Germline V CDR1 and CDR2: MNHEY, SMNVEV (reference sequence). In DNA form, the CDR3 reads TGTGCCAGCAGTTTCCTGAGGGCCGGCTACGAGCAGTACTTC. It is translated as CASSFLRAGYEQYF.

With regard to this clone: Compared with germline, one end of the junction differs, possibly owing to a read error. DNA for the CDR3: TGTGCCAGCAGCTTTGGCAGGGGGAGGTTCGAAGTCTTC. Translation gives CASSFGRGRFEVF. The V gene is TRBV5-6, the J gene TRBJ2-1, with D maybe TRBD1 (7 bases). The CDR3 is 13 amino acids. The germline V gene has CDR1 SGHDT and CDR2 YYEEEE. Using reference TRBV5-6 and TRBJ2-1 for the parts outside the CDR3, the full variable domain is DAGVTQSPTHLIKTRGQQVTLRCSPKSGHDTVSWYQQALGQGPQFIFQYYEEEERQRGNFPDRFSGHQFPNYSSELNVNALLLGDSALYLCASSFGRGRFEVFGPGTRLTVL.

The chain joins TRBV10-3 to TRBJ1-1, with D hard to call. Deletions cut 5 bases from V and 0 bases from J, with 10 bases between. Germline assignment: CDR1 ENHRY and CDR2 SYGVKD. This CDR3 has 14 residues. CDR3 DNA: TGTGCCATCAGTCGACAAGAAATGAACACTGAAGCTTTCTTT. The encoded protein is CAISRQEMNTEAFF.

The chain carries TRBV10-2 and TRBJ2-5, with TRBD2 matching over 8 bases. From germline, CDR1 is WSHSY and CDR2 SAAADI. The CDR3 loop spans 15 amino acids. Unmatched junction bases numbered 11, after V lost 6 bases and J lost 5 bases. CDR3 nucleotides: TGCGCCAGCAGCGCTACCGGACTAGCTGGGGAGACCCAGTACTTC. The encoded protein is CASSATGLAGETQYF.

CDR3 sequence (DNA): TGCGCCAGCAGCCCGGAAGGGGAGAGGGCCACCTACGAGCAGTACTTC. Translated: CASSPEGERATYEQYF. The J gene is TRBJ2-7, the V gene TRBV4-3, with D possibly called TRBD1 or TRBD2 (5 bases each). CDR1 and CDR2 from the germline V gene are LGHNA and YSLEER. The CDR3 totals 16 residues. V was trimmed by 4 bases and J by 2 bases, leaving 18 bases between them.

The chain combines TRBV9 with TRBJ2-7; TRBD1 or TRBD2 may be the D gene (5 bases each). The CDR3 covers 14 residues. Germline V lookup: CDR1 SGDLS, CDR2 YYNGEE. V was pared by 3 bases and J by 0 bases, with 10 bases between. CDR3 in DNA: TGTGCCAGCAGCGCGGGACCGACCTCCTACGAGCAGTACTTC. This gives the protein CASSAGPTSYEQYF.

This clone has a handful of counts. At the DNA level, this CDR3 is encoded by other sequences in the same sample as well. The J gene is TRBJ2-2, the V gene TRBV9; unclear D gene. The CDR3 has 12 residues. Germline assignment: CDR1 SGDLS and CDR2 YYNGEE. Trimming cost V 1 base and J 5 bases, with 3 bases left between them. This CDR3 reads CASSVNTGELFF. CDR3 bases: TGTGCCAGCAGCGTAAATACCGGGGAGCTGTTTTTT.

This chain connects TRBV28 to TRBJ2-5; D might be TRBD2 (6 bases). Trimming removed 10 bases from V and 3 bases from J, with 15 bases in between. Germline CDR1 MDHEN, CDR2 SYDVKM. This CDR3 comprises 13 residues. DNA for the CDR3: TGTGCCACTTCCCGGGGGAACGAAGAGACCCAGTACTTC. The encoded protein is CATSRGNEETQYF. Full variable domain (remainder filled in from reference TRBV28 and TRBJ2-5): DVKVTQSSRYLVKRTGEKVFLECVQDMDHENMFWYRQDPGLGLRLIYFSYDVKMKEKGDIPEGYSVSREKKERFSLILESASTNQTSMYLCATSRGNEETQYFGPGTRLLVL.

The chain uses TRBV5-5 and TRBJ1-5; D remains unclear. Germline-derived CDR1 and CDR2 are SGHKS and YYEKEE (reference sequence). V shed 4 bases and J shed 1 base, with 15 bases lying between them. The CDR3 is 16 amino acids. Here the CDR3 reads CASSPRRLGSNQPQHF. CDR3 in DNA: TGTGCCAGCAGCCCTCGGCGTCTAGGGAGCAATCAGCCCCAGCATTTT.

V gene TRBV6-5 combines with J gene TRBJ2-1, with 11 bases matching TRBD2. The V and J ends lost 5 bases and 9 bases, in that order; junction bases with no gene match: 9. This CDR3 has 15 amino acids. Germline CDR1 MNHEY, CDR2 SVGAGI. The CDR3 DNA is TGTGCCAGCAGTCTAGCGGGAGGTGAGGGTGTTGAGCAGTTCTTC. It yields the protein CASSLAGGEGVEQFF.

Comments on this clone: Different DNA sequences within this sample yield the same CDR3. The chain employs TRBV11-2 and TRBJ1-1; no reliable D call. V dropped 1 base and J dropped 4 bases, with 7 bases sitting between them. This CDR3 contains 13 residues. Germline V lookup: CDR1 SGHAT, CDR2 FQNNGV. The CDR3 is CASSLVRGTEAFF. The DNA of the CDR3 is TGTGCCAGCAGCTTAGTGAGAGGCACTGAAGCTTTCTTT.

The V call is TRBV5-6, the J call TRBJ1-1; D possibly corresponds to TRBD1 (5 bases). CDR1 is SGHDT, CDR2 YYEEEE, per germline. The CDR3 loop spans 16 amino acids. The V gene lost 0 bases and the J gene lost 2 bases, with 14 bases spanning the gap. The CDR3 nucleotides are TGTGCCAGCAGCTTGGCCGAAGGGAGGGGAAACACTGAAGCTTTCTTT. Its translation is CASSLAEGRGNTEAFF. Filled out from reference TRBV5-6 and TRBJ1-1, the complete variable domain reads DAGVTQSPTHLIKTRGQQVTLRCSPKSGHDTVSWYQQALGQGPQFIFQYYEEEERQRGNFPDRFSGHQFPNYSSELNVNALLLGDSALYLCASSLAEGRGNTEAFFGQGTRLTVV.

The CDR3 protein is CASSVYTYEQYF. In DNA form, the CDR3 reads TGTGCCAGCAGTGTCTACACCTACGAGCAGTACTTC. The V call is TRBV2, the J call TRBJ2-7; the D is unclear. From germline, CDR1 is SNHLY and CDR2 FYNNEI. The ends were cut back, 4 bases at V and 2 bases at J, with 6 bases in the middle. The CDR3 has 12 residues.

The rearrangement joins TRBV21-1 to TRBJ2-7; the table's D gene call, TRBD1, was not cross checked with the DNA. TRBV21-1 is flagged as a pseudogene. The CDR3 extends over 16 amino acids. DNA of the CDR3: TGTGCCAGCAGCAGGGGCAGGGGAATCCTTACCCACGAGCAGTACTTC. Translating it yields CASSRGRGILTHEQYF.

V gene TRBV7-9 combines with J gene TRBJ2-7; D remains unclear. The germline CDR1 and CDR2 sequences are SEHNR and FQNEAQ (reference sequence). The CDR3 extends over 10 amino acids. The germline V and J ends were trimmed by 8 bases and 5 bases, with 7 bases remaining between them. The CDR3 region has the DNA TGTGCCAGCGGGATCCACGAGCAGTACTTC. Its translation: CASGIHEQYF.

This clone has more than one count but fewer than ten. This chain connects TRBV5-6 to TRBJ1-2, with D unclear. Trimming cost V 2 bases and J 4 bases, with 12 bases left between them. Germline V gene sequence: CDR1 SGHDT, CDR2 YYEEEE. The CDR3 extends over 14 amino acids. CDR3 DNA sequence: TGTGCCAGCAGCTTCGAAGGCGTTCCCTATGGCTACACCTTC. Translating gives CASSFEGVPYGYTF.

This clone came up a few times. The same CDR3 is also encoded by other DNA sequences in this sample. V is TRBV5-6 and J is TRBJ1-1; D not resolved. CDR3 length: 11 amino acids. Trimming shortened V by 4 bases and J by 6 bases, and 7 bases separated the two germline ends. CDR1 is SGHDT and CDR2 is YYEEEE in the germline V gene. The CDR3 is CASSLGAEAFF. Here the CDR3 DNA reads TGTGCCAGCAGCCTGGGAGCTGAAGCTTTCTTT.

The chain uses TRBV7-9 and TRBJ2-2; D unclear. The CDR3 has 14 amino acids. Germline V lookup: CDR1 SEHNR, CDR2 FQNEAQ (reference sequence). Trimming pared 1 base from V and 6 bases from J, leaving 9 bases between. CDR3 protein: CASSLDSVPGELFF. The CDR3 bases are TGTGCCAGCAGCTTAGATTCCGTACCCGGGGAGCTGTTTTTT.

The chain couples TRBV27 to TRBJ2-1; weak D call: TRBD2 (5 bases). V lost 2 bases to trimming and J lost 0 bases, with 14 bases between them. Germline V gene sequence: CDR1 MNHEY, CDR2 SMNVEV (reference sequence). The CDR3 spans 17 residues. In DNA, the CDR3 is TGTGCCAGCAGTTTAATTGGAGGAATGAGCTCCTACAATGAGCAGTTCTTC. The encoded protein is CASSLIGGMSSYNEQFF.

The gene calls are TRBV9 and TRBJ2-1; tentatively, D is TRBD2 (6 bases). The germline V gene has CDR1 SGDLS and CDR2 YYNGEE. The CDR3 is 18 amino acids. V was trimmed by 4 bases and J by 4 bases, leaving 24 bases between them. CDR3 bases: TGTGCCAGCAGCCCTGGAGGGGAATTGAGTGGCCAATACAATGAGCAGTTCTTC. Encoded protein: CASSPGGELSGQYNEQFF.

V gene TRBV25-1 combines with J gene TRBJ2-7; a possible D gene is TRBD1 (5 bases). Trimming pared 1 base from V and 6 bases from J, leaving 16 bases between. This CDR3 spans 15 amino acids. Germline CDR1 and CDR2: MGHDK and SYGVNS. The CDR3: CASSEWGGRAGEQYF. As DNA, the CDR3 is TGTGCCAGCAGTGAATGGGGCGGCAGGGCCGGCGAGCAGTACTTC.

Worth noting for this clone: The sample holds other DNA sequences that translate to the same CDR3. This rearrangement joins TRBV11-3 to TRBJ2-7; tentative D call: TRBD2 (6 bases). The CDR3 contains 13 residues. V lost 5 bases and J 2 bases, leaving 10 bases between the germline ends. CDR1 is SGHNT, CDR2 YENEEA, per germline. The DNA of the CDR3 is TGTGCCAGCAGCACGGGACTGACCTACGAGCAGTACTTC. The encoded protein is CASSTGLTYEQYF.